Shown below are 10 T cell receptor beta chains from a single sample sequenced in a study of blood T cell repertoires in COVID-19. Here immunoSEQ multiplex PCR was the method, and the copy in TCRdb shows in-frame clones only, minus some. The repertoire consists of tens of thousands of clones, with roughly nine tenths occurring once and the leading ten covering 1.3%. Sequenced sample: peripheral blood. These receptors came from a man in his sixties with acute or convalescent COVID-19.

The chain is built from TRBV12-5 and TRBJ2-3; D call uncertain. In germline, CDR1 is LGHNT, CDR2 FRNRAP. The V end was cut by 4 bases, the J end by 2 bases, with 13 bases between. The CDR3 is made up of 15 amino acids. CDR3 in amino acids: CASGSLTVHTDTQYF. CDR3 in DNA: TGTGCTAGTGGTTCGTTAACAGTCCACACAGATACGCAGTATTTT.

In its sample, this clone was seen once. CDR3 protein: CASSWGGGNEQFF. CDR3 bases: TGTGCCAGCAGCTGGGGAGGGGGGAATGAGCAGTTCTTC. This rearrangement joins TRBV7-2 to TRBJ2-1, with D perhaps matching TRBD2 (7 bases). Germline V gives CDR1 SGHTA, CDR2 FQGNSA. The CDR3 consists of 13 residues. V was pared by 4 bases and J by 7 bases, with 11 bases between.

The CDR3 protein is CASSRQGSTGELFF. CDR3 coding DNA: TGTGCCAGCAGCCGACAGGGTTCCACCGGGGAGCTGTTTTTT. This sequence joins TRBV6-5 and TRBJ2-2; 7 positions match TRBD1. The CDR3 has 14 residues. The V gene end was trimmed by 6 bases and the J gene end by 4 bases; junction bases not matched to a gene: 5. CDR1 MNHEY and CDR2 SVGAGI come from the germline V gene.

V is TRBV2 and J is TRBJ1-2; 8 bases match TRBD1. The CDR3 extends over 13 amino acids. Germline CDR1 and CDR2: SNHLY and FYNNEI. After removal of 6 bases from V and 7 bases from J, the junction contained 7 bases not matched to a gene. CDR3 sequence: CASSEPGGSGYTF. CDR3 coding DNA: TGTGCCAGCAGCGAGCCAGGGGGCAGTGGCTACACCTTC.

The rearrangement links TRBV5-1 to TRBJ2-1; D perhaps matches TRBD2 (6 bases). CDR3 length: 18 residues. In germline, CDR1 is SGHRS, CDR2 YFSETQ. Trimming removed 0 bases from V and 0 bases from J, with 16 bases in between. CDR3 nucleotide sequence: TGCGCCAGCAGCTTGGACGGATTTCGGGGGAGCTCCTACAATGAGCAGTTCTTC. Protein product: CASSLDGFRGSSYNEQFF.

On this clone: Its ends do not fully match the called genes, so a read error is possible. CDR3 loop: CASSLGDRAVGTQYF. DNA of the CDR3: TGTGCTAGCAGCTTAGGGGACAGGGCCGTAGGGACCCAGTACTTC. The chain uses TRBV7-7 and TRBJ2-5, with TRBD1 matching 9 bases. The CDR3 contains 15 residues. From germline, CDR1 is SSHAT and CDR2 FNYEAQ (reference sequence).

The chain carries TRBV4-1 and TRBJ1-2; D gene ambiguous. Trimming removed 6 bases at V and 4 bases at J, with 18 bases between. The CDR3 has 15 residues. Germline CDR1 MGHRA, CDR2 YSYEKL. DNA of the CDR3: TGCGCCAGCAGGAACCCAGCCGGTGCAGGCTATGGCTACACCTTC. It encodes CASRNPAGAGYGYTF.

The sample holds one count of this clone. This chain connects TRBV3-1 (or the pseudogene TRBV3-2) to TRBJ2-1; D unresolved. V was cut by 4 bases and J by 1 base, with 11 bases left in between. The CDR3 sequence is 15 residues long. Germline-derived CDR1 and CDR2 are LGHDT and YNNKEL (reference sequence). The CDR3 here is CASSPQVESYNEQFF. The CDR3 DNA reads TGTGCCAGCAGCCCTCAGGTAGAATCCTACAATGAGCAGTTCTTC.

The chain joins TRBV29-1 to TRBJ1-2; no clear D gene. Trimming stripped 5 bases from V and 8 bases from J, with 12 bases between. Germline CDR1 SQVTM, CDR2 ANQGSEA. The length of the CDR3 is 11 residues. The CDR3 region has the DNA TGCAGCGTTCGAACAATTTACGGCTACACCTTC. This codes for CSVRTIYGYTF.

This chain links TRBV6-1 with TRBJ1-2; 8 nucleotides agree with TRBD1. Germline lookup yields CDR1 MNHNS and CDR2 SASEGT. The CDR3 runs to 15 residues. With 2 bases clipped from V and 4 bases from J, the junction kept 6 bases outside the gene matches. This CDR3 is CASSERSGTGYGYTF. The DNA of the CDR3 is TGTGCCAGCAGTGAACGATCAGGGACAGGCTATGGCTACACCTTC.